The 24 T cell receptor beta chains presented below share a single source sample, sequenced in a study of radiotherapy plus CTLA-4 blockade in lung cancer. TCRdb's table, derived via immunoSEQ multiplex PCR, lists solely in-frame clones and lacks some. The table has 40,000 to 45,000 clones, about 75% seen once. The source was peripheral blood, collected from a patient treated with radiotherapy plus ipilimumab. The source of these receptors is a human donor with non-small cell lung cancer who had stable disease on radiotherapy plus ipilimumab.

This chain uses TRBV6-1 with TRBJ2-7, with TRBD1 as a possible D gene (5 bases). V shed 1 base and J shed 2 bases, with 12 bases lying between them. Looked up from germline, CDR1 is MNHNS and CDR2 is SASEGT. This CDR3 is built from 15 residues. The CDR3 region is CASSEGPGHTYEQYF. DNA for the CDR3: TGTGCCAGCAGTGAAGGCCCAGGACATACCTACGAGCAGTACTTC.

This clone appeared a single time. The rearrangement uses TRBV6-5 and TRBJ2-1; 8 positions match TRBD1. The trim removed 7 bases at V and 8 bases at J, leaving 7 bases unmatched. Germline loops: CDR1 MNHEY, CDR2 SVGAGI. The CDR3 contains 13 residues. CDR3 nucleotide sequence: TGTGCCAGCACCCAGACAGGGGTTGATGAGCAGTTCTTC. Translation: CASTQTGVDEQFF.

The chain combines TRBV7-2 with TRBJ1-6; D is perhaps TRBD1 (5 bases). CDR3 length equals 18 residues. V was shortened by 5 bases and J by 0 bases, with 17 bases between the two germline ends. Per the germline V gene, CDR1 is SGHTA and CDR2 is FQGNSA. Here the CDR3 reads CASSPGTSQGSYNSPLHF. The CDR3 coding sequence is TGTGCCAGCAGCCCCGGGACTTCCCAGGGCTCCTATAATTCACCCCTCCACTTT. The variable domain in full, completed from reference TRBV7-2 and TRBJ1-6, reads GAGVSQSPSNKVTEKGKDVELRCDPISGHTALYWYRQSLGQGLEFLIYFQGNSAPDKSGLPSDRFSAERTGGSVSTLTIQRTQQEDSAVYLCASSPGTSQGSYNSPLHFGNGTRLTVT.

This clone was counted between two and nine times. The chain joins TRBV19 to TRBJ2-7, with 9 bases identical to TRBD2. The CDR3 is 15 amino acids. J gave up 4 bases and V 5 bases, and 9 bases lay outside the gene matches. The germline gives CDR1 LNHDA, CDR2 SQIVND (reference sequence). The CDR3 bases are TGTGCCAGTAGTGTACAGGCTAGCGGGGTTTACGAGCAGTACTTC. This gives the protein CASSVQASGVYEQYF.

This chain joins TRBV5-6 and TRBJ2-1, with 11 bases that match TRBD2. From germline, CDR1 is SGHDT and CDR2 YYEEEE. With V trimmed by 2 bases and J by 8 bases, 9 bases remained unmatched. This CDR3 spans 16 amino acids. CDR3 DNA: TGTGCCAGCAGCTTAATAGCGGGGGGGCTCTCGGATGAGCAGTTCTTC. Translation: CASSLIAGGLSDEQFF. Filled out from reference TRBV5-6 and TRBJ2-1, the complete variable domain reads DAGVTQSPTHLIKTRGQQVTLRCSPKSGHDTVSWYQQALGQGPQFIFQYYEEEERQRGNFPDRFSGHQFPNYSSELNVNALLLGDSALYLCASSLIAGGLSDEQFFGPGTRLTVL.

The chain employs TRBV11-1 and TRBJ2-7; 7 bases are a match to TRBD1. Germline loops: CDR1 SGHAT, CDR2 FQDESV (reference sequence). Trimming took 5 bases from V and 3 from J; bases not matched to a gene: 10. The CDR3 spans 15 residues. The chain's CDR3 is CASSQGTAVDYEQYF. DNA for the CDR3: TGTGCCAGCAGCCAAGGGACAGCGGTGGACTACGAGCAGTACTTC.

The chain couples TRBV7-2 to TRBJ2-7; 8 bases fit TRBD1. Germline V lookup: CDR1 SGHTA, CDR2 FQGNSA. V shed 5 bases and J 3 bases; nucleotides not matched to a gene: 6. The CDR3 runs to 14 residues. As DNA, the CDR3 is TGTGCCAGCAGCCCGAGGACAGGGAACTACGAGCAGTACTTC. Its translation: CASSPRTGNYEQYF.

The DNA for the CDR3 is TGCGCCAGCAGCCAAGAACTGGACTACCAAGAGACCCAGTACTTC. Translation: CASSQELDYQETQYF. V usage is TRBV4-3 and J usage is TRBJ2-5, with D perhaps matching TRBD2 (5 bases). The CDR3 is 15 residues long. In germline, CDR1 is LGHNA, CDR2 YSLEER. V dropped 0 bases and J dropped 0 bases, with 8 bases sitting between them.

The CDR3, as DNA: TGTGCCAGCGGGCGGCCGGACAAGGCGAATTCACCCCTCCACTTT. Its protein product is CASGRPDKANSPLHF. The rearrangement uses TRBV19 and TRBJ1-6; D might be TRBD1 (5 bases). The V gene's germline CDR1 is LNHDA and CDR2 SQIVND (reference sequence). There are 15 residues in the CDR3. Deletions cut 9 bases from V and 7 bases from J, with 19 bases between.

The rearrangement joins TRBV25-1 to TRBJ2-5; D perhaps matches TRBD1 (5 bases). Germline values: CDR1 MGHDK, CDR2 SYGVNS. Trimming removed 5 bases at V and 0 bases at J, with 16 bases between. The CDR3 runs to 16 residues. This CDR3 reads CASSYVAGLYQETQYF. CDR3 sequence (DNA): TGTGCCAGCAGTTATGTGGCAGGGCTATACCAAGAGACCCAGTACTTC.

J is TRBJ2-1 and V is TRBV7-6; 8 nucleotides match TRBD1. The CDR3 totals 15 residues. CDR1 is SGHVS and CDR2 is FNYEAQ in the germline V gene. Losses at the gene ends were 2 bases for V and 5 bases for J; bases not matched to a gene: 5. The CDR3 DNA reads as TGTGCCAGCAGCTTACTAGGACAGGGTCACAATGAGCAGTTCTTC. Its translation is CASSLLGQGHNEQFF.

The V and J genes are TRBV11-3 and TRBJ2-7, with no clear D. With 2 bases removed from V and 5 bases from J, the gap between germline ends came to 4 bases. The germline V gene encodes CDR1 SGHNT and CDR2 YENEEA. CDR3 length: 11 amino acids. The CDR3 DNA sequence: TGTGCCAGCAGCTTATCCAACGAGCAGTACTTC. Translation: CASSLSNEQYF.

The V gene is TRBV7-2, the J gene TRBJ1-5; D might be TRBD1 (5 bases). This CDR3 spans 15 amino acids. V was shortened by 5 bases and J by 1 base, with 12 bases between the two germline ends. From germline, CDR1 is SGHTA and CDR2 FQGNSA. The DNA for the CDR3 is TGTGCCAGCAGCCCACAGGCCCGCAGCAATCAGCCCCAGCATTTT. Its translation: CASSPQARSNQPQHF.

The genes are TRBV6-1 and TRBJ1-1; 12 bases line up with TRBD1. After removal of 4 bases from V and 4 bases from J, the junction contained 7 bases not matched to a gene. The V gene's germline CDR1 is MNHNS and CDR2 SASEGT. The CDR3 has 16 residues. DNA for the CDR3: TGTGCCAGCAGTGGCGGGACAGGGGGCGGGGGCACTGAAGCTTTCTTT. Translating gives CASSGGTGGGGTEAFF.

The V gene is TRBV6-6, the J gene TRBJ1-6; TRBD1 matches at 8 bases. V lost 5 bases, J lost 9 bases, and 6 bases stayed unmatched. This CDR3 is built from 14 residues. Germline V gene data show CDR1 as MNHNY and CDR2 as SVGAGI (reference sequence). Written as DNA, the CDR3 is TGTGCCAGCAGTCCGGACAGGGCGCGTTCACCCCTCCACTTT. This sequence encodes CASSPDRARSPLHF.

This clone appeared once. V is TRBV5-1 and J is TRBJ1-2; the match to TRBD1 covers 11 bases. The CDR3 is made up of 15 amino acids. The V gene end was trimmed by 5 bases and the J gene end by 7 bases; junction bases not matched to a gene: 10. CDR1 is SGHRS, CDR2 YFSETQ, per germline. CDR3 amino acids: CASRTGQGAIGGYTF. CDR3 sequence (DNA): TGCGCCAGCAGAACCGGACAGGGGGCGATTGGTGGCTACACCTTC.

The chain employs TRBV19 and TRBJ2-7; TRBD1 is a possible D gene (5 bases). The CDR3 is 14 amino acids. V shed 6 bases and J shed 1 base, with 13 bases lying between them. Germline V CDR1 and CDR2: LNHDA, SQIVND (reference sequence). The CDR3 reads CASRKGAGSYEQYF. The CDR3 DNA reads TGTGCCAGTAGGAAAGGGGCAGGGTCCTACGAGCAGTACTTC.

This chain links TRBV5-4 with TRBJ2-1; D is ambiguous. Trimming left V 4 bases short and J 5 bases short, with 10 bases between. CDR3 length: 13 amino acids. Germline-derived CDR1 and CDR2 are SGHNT and YYREEE (reference sequence). In DNA form, the CDR3 reads TGTGCCAGCAGCCAGGAATGGGACAATGAGCAGTTCTTC. Its translation is CASSQEWDNEQFF.

V gene TRBV9 combines with J gene TRBJ2-5, with TRBD2 identical over 11 bases. Per germline, CDR1 SGDLS and CDR2 YYNGEE. Unmatched junction bases numbered 0, after V lost 4 bases and J lost 4 bases. The CDR3 sequence is 13 residues long. For the CDR3, the DNA is TGTGCCAGCAGCACTAGCGGGGGAGAGACCCAGTACTTC. This translates into CASSTSGGETQYF.

This clone appeared a few times. J is TRBJ1-6 and V is TRBV7-2, with 10 positions matching TRBD1. Germline CDR1 SGHTA, CDR2 FQGNSA. The J segment lost 9 bases and the V segment lost 10 bases, leaving 9 bases of the junction unmatched. This CDR3 contains 14 residues. The CDR3 reads CATEPGQGSSPLHF. The CDR3 nucleotides are TGTGCCACAGAACCGGGACAGGGGTCTTCACCCCTCCACTTT.

The rearrangement joins TRBV30 to TRBJ2-1; weak D call: TRBD1 (5 bases). CDR3 length equals 14 residues. V lost 0 bases and J 1 base, leaving 7 bases between the germline ends. CDR1 is GTSNPN and CDR2 is SVGIG in the germline V gene (reference sequence). The CDR3 loop reads CAWSVGVSYNEQFF. The DNA for the CDR3 is TGTGCCTGGAGTGTAGGGGTTTCCTACAATGAGCAGTTCTTC.

The chain recombines TRBV20-1 with TRBJ2-3; possibly TRBD1 for D (5 bases). The CDR3 contains 11 residues. Germline assignment: CDR1 DFQATT and CDR2 SNEGSKA (reference sequence). Deletions cut 6 bases from V and 7 bases from J, with 11 bases between. In DNA form, the CDR3 reads TGCAGTGCCCCCCGACAGAATACGCAGTATTTT. It specifies CSAPRQNTQYF.

This clone was seen more than once but under ten times. This chain joins TRBV5-6 and TRBJ2-3, with a weak D call TRBD2 (5 bases). Germline V gene lookup returns CDR1 SGHDT and CDR2 YYEEEE. Deletions cut 7 bases from V and 1 base from J, with 19 bases between. The CDR3 extends over 16 amino acids. CDR3 bases: TGTGCCAGCGAGTTATTCGGAATGGGAGGCACAGATACGCAGTATTTT. Protein: CASELFGMGGTDTQYF.

The chain has TRBV27 and TRBJ1-2; 8 nucleotides line up with TRBD1. This CDR3 spans 14 amino acids. The V segment lost 0 bases and the J segment 9 bases; nucleotides outside the gene matches: 6. CDR1 and CDR2 (germline): MNHEY, SMNVEV (reference sequence). The CDR3 nucleotides read TGTGCCAGCAGTTTATCGGGCAGGGGGCGCAGCTACACCTTC. As protein: CASSLSGRGRSYTF.